A selection of T cell receptor beta chains follows, all from one sample in a study of T cells in localized non-small cell lung cancer. The data were produced by immunoSEQ multiplex PCR, yet TCRdb's version contains in-frame clones alone and is incomplete. This table has tens of thousands of clones, approximately 86% appearing once. This sample comprised PBMCs, obtained before any cancer treatment. The source is a female donor with stage II lung adenocarcinoma. Both conserved end residues are trimmed from each CDR3. Each record gives: J gene, V gene, CDR3 protein.

j_gene: TRBJ2-2
v_gene: TRBV18
CDR3aa: ASSGRQDKNTGELF

j_gene: TRBJ1-1
v_gene: TRBV6-5
CDR3aa: ASRPGPHTEAF

j_gene: NA
v_gene: TRBV2
CDR3aa: ASSVSSEQY

j_gene: TRBJ2-5
v_gene: TRBV7-2
CDR3aa: ASSFSYLETQY

j_gene: TRBJ2-7
v_gene: TRBV10-3
CDR3aa: AIRNPQEDSGNSYEQY

j_gene: TRBJ2-7
v_gene: TRBV7-3
CDR3aa: ASSQGGAYEQY

j_gene: TRBJ1-1
v_gene: TRBV10-1
CDR3aa: ASSGGINTEAF

j_gene: TRBJ1-2
v_gene: TRBV5-4
CDR3aa: ASHTGTGAGGYT

j_gene: TRBJ2-1
v_gene: TRBV9
CDR3aa: ASSVGPETTYNEQF

j_gene: TRBJ1-1
v_gene: TRBV5-1
CDR3aa: ASSFNRYEAF

j_gene: TRBJ2-1
v_gene: TRBV5-1
CDR3aa: ASSLTAGTTNEQF

j_gene: TRBJ1-2
v_gene: TRBV5-1
CDR3aa: ASGPDGFYGYT

j_gene: TRBJ1-6
v_gene: TRBV30
CDR3aa: AWSINQNNSPLH

j_gene: TRBJ2-3
v_gene: TRBV27
CDR3aa: ASSLGRGGTDTQY

j_gene: TRBJ2-6
v_gene: TRBV7-3
CDR3aa: ASSLTGPSSGANVLT

j_gene: TRBJ1-2
v_gene: TRBV5-1
CDR3aa: ASSFRTGGDYGYT

j_gene: TRBJ1-5
v_gene: TRBV12-5
CDR3aa: ASGFQANQPQH